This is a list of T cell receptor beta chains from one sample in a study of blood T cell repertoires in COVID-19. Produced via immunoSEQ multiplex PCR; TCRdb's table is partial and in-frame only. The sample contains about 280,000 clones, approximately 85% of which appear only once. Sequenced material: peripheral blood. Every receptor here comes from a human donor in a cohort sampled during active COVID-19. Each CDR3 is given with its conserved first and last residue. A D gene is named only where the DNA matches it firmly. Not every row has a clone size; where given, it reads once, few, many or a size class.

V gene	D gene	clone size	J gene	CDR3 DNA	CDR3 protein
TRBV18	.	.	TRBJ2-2	TGTGCCAGCTCTCCGGGAATCGGGGAGCTGTTTTTT	CASSPGIGELFF
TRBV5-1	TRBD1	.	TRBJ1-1	TGCGCAAGCTCCAAAGGCCCCCTACAGGGGGACGAAGCTTTCTTT	CASSKGPLQGDEAFF
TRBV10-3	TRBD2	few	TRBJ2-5	TGTGCCATCAGTGAGGGGACTAGCGGGAGAGGGGAGACCCAGTACTTC	CAISEGTSGRGETQYF
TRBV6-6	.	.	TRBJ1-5	TGTGCCAGCAGTCAAAGCGGGGGCAATCAGCCCCAGCATTTT	CASSQSGGNQPQHF
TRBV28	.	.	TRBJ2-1	TGTGCCAGCAGTTTATTAGGAGCTTCCTACAATGAGCAGTTCTTC	CASSLLGASYNEQFF
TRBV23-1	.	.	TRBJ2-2	TGCGCCAGCAGTCAATCGTACGGAGGGTCCGGGGAGCTGTTTTTT	CASSQSYGGSGELFF
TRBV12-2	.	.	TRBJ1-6	TGTGCAAGTCGCTTAGCGCCTGGACAGTCTGGTAATTCACCCCTCCACTTT	CASRLAPGQSGNSPLHF
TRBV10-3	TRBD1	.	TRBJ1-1	TGTGCCATCAGTGGGACAGGGATGAACACTGAAGCTTTCTTT	CAISGTGMNTEAFF
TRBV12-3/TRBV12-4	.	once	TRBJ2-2	TGTGCCAGCAGTTTAGGGACTACCGGGGAGCTGTTTTTT	CASSLGTTGELFF
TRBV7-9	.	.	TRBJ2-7	TGTGCCAGCAGCAAAGCCGGTGGTTCCTCCTACGAGCAGTACTTC	CASSKAGGSSYEQYF
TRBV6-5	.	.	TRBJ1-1	TGTGCCAGCAGTATTTCCATGAACACTGAAGCTTTCTTT	CASSISMNTEAFF
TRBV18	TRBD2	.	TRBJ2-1	TGTGCCAGCATTCGACGACTAGCGGAATTAAATGAGCAGTTCTTC	CASIRRLAELNEQFF
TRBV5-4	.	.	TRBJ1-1	TGTGCCAGCGGGGGGGGCTTGGGCACTGAAGCTTTCTTT	CASGGGLGTEAFF
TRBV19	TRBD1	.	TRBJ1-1	TGTGCCAGCAGGGACAGGGGGCGCGGAGGGAACACTGAAGCTTTCTTT	CASRDRGRGGNTEAFF
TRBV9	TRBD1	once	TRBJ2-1	TGTGCCAGTTCGAGGGACAGGGACACTGAGCAGTTCTTC	CASSRDRDTEQFF
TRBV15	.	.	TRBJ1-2	TGTGCCACCAGCAGGGACGAGGGCTATGGCTACACCTTC	CATSRDEGYGYTF